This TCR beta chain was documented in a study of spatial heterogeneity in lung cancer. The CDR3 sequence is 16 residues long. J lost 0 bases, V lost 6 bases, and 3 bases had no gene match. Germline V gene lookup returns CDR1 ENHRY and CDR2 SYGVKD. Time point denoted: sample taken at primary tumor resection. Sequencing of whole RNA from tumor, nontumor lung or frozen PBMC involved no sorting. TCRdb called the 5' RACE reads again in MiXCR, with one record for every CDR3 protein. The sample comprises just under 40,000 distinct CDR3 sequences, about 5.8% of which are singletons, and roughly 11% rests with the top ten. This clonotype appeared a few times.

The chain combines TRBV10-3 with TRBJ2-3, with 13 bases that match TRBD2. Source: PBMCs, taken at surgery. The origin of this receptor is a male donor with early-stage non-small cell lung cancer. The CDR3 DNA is TGTGCCATCAGCCGGACTAGCGGGGGCAGCACAGATACGCAGTATTTT. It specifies CAISRTSGGSTDTQYF.